Listed below are T cell receptor beta chains from one sample, sequenced in a study of Ad26.COV2.S vaccination and SARS-CoV-2 variants. Assay: immunoSEQ multiplex PCR; the TCRdb copy retains only in-frame clones and omits some. The sample records about 500,000 clones, approximately 90% being singletons. The source material was peripheral blood, sampled in a trial of Ad26.COV2.S vaccine versus placebo. The receptors derive from a person aged 18-60 years who received the Ad26.COV2.S COVID-19 vaccine or a placebo. CDR3s leave out the opening cysteine and the closing phenylalanine or tryptophan. Each record gives: J gene, V gene, CDR3 protein.

>TRBJ1-2|TRBV27
ASSFMGQYYGYT
>TRBJ2-5|TRBV24-1
ATSASRNQETQY
>TRBJ1-1|TRBV5-6
ASSLYGTLAPAMNTEAF
>TRBJ2-3|TRBV7-6
ASSLVMASTDTQY
>TRBJ1-1|TRBV6-2/TRBV6-3
ASSRNTGTEAF
>TRBJ2-1|TRBV5-1
ASSARPYNEQF
>TRBJ2-5|TRBV7-7
ASNFGGETGVGKETQY
>TRBJ2-7|TRBV19
ASTQGTGGNYEQY
>TRBJ1-3|TRBV6-6
ASSHPNLKGNTIY
>TRBJ2-5|TRBV18
ASSPPLLAGGKETQY
>TRBJ2-2|TRBV6-5
ASRRGTGELF
>TRBJ1-4|TRBV6-5
ASSPGLINEKLF
>TRBJ2-7|TRBV19
ASSTRDSTYEQY
>TRBJ2-7|TRBV27
ASSYGAFYEQY
>TRBJ2-2|TRBV29-1
SVGRNTGELF
>TRBJ1-5|TRBV12-3/TRBV12-4
ASTSSNQPQH
>TRBJ2-5|TRBV6-5
ASSHGLYQETQY
>TRBJ1-2|TRBV5-6
ASSLRALANYGYT
>TRBJ2-6|TRBV5-4
ASSPGTSRSGANVLT
>TRBJ2-1|TRBV7-3
ASSLGSSSYNEQF
>TRBJ1-5|TRBV4-1
ASSQSTLFNQPQH
>TRBJ1-2|TRBV5-1
ASSLEGVDGYT
>TRBJ2-7|TRBV19
ASSMQGARDEQY
>TRBJ1-2|TRBV5-8
ASSLGGQRGYT
>TRBJ1-6|TRBV3-1/TRBV3-2
ASSQVPGGISPLH
>TRBJ1-6|TRBV4-1
ASSQSDSSPLH